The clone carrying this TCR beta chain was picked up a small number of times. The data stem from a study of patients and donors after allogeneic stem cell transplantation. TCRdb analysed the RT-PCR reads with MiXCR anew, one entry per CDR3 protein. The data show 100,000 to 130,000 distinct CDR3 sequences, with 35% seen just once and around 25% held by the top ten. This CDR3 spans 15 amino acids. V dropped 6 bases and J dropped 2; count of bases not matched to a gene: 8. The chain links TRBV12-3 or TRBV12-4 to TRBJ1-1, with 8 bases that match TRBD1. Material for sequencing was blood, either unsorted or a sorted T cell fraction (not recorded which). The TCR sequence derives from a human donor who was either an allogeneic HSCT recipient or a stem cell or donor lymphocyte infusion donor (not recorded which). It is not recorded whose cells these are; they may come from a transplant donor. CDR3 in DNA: TGTGCCAGCAGCCCACGGGACAGGTTAAACACTGAAGCTTTCTTT. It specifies CASSPRDRLNTEAFF.